Following are 16 T cell receptor beta chains from one sample sequenced in a study of a mutant IDH1 vaccine in newly diagnosed glioma (dated by TCRdb to about 2021). The antigens for these receptors are not known. Interpreted using the paper, the time point label stands for: week 5, during vaccination. Every vaccine dose consisted of 300 ug of a 20-mer mutant IDH1 peptide in Montanide, administered subcutaneously together with topical imiquimod. Library prep was done by the immunoSEQ multiplex PCR assay. TCRdb provides this immuneACCESS table in a form limited to in-frame rearrangements. Some clones are lacking; in checked studies, under half of them reflect an unresolved V gene, and why the rest are absent is not known. The sample table contains 60,000 or so clones; only one count was recorded for approximately 90% of them. Jointly, the top ten make up about 4.6% of the sample. The sequenced sample was PBMCs, obtained from a glioma patient whose treatment included an IDH1 peptide vaccine. These receptors all stem from a woman aged 40 to 50 with glioma.

This clone was counted once. The V gene is TRBV6-1, the J gene TRBJ1-2; D not certain. The CDR3 length is 11 residues. Trimming took off 3 bases at V and 5 bases at J, with 4 bases between the two ends. CDR1 and CDR2 from the germline V gene are MNHNS and SASEGT. The CDR3 bases are TGTGCCAGCAGTGATACGTATGGCTACACCTTC. It is translated as CASSDTYGYTF.

V and J are TRBV5-1 and TRBJ2-2, with D perhaps given as TRBD1 or TRBD2 (5 bases each). This CDR3 has 16 residues. From germline, CDR1 is SGHRS and CDR2 YFSETQ. Trimming cost V 2 bases and J 1 base, with 12 bases left between them. The CDR3 DNA reads as TGCGCCAGCAGCTTAGCCGGGACCCGGAACACCGGGGAGCTGTTTTTT. Its translation is CASSLAGTRNTGELFF.

V usage is TRBV19 and J usage is TRBJ1-6, with a tentative D call TRBD1 (5 bases). V was pared by 2 bases and J by 10 bases, with 12 bases between. This CDR3 is 14 amino acids long. Germline values: CDR1 LNHDA, CDR2 SQIVND (reference sequence). The CDR3 is CASSIRQGSSPLHF. In nucleotides, the CDR3 is TGTGCCAGTAGTATAAGGCAGGGATCATCACCCCTCCACTTT.

J is TRBJ1-5 and V is TRBV5-1, with D hard to call. The germline V gene has CDR1 SGHRS and CDR2 YFSETQ. The CDR3 extends over 16 amino acids. The V gene lost 4 bases and the J gene lost 0 bases, with 14 bases spanning the gap. The CDR3 sequence: CASSNFQDNSNQPQHF. In DNA, the CDR3 is TGCGCCAGCAGCAACTTTCAGGATAATAGCAATCAGCCCCAGCATTTT.

This chain links TRBV4-2 with TRBJ2-4; 10 bases fit TRBD2. V lost 0 bases to trimming and J lost 1 base; unmatched junction nucleotides: 12. From germline, CDR1 is LGHNA and CDR2 YNFKEQ. The CDR3 covers 20 residues. The CDR3 is CASSQDQTNSGGMAKNIQYF. The CDR3 nucleotides read TGTGCCAGCAGCCAAGACCAAACCAATAGCGGGGGGATGGCCAAAAACATTCAGTACTTC.

The V gene is TRBV7-2, the J gene TRBJ2-1; D is undetermined. There are 14 residues in the CDR3. V was clipped by 5 bases and J by 1 base, with 9 bases between them. Germline lookup yields CDR1 SGHTA and CDR2 FQGNSA. CDR3 DNA: TGTGCCAGCAGCCGGCCCGGATCCTACAATGAGCAGTTCTTC. Translated: CASSRPGSYNEQFF.

The gene calls are TRBV5-1 and TRBJ1-4; D remains unclear. The germline gives CDR1 SGHRS, CDR2 YFSETQ. The CDR3 covers 13 residues. Trimming left V 4 bases short and J 4 bases short, with 8 bases between. This CDR3 is CASSIDLNEKLFF. CDR3 bases: TGCGCCAGCAGCATCGACCTTAATGAAAAACTGTTTTTT.

This chain links TRBV11-2 with TRBJ2-3; perhaps TRBD2 as D (5 bases). The CDR3 is 14 amino acids. From germline, CDR1 is SGHAT and CDR2 FQNNGV. Trimming cost V 5 bases and J 0 bases, with 9 bases left between them. CDR3 in amino acids: CASSPTRSTDTQYF. The DNA of the CDR3 is TGTGCCAGCAGCCCTACTAGGAGCACAGATACGCAGTATTTT.

The gene calls are TRBV2 and TRBJ2-5; D remains unclear. Trimming took 7 bases from V and 0 from J, leaving 9 bases between them. CDR3 length: 13 amino acids. Germline-derived CDR1 and CDR2 are SNHLY and FYNNEI. The CDR3 DNA sequence: TGTGCCAGCAAGCTACTCCACCAAGAGACCCAGTACTTC. It encodes CASKLLHQETQYF.

The rearrangement links TRBV4-3 to TRBJ1-4; 11 bases are shared with TRBD1. The CDR3 contains 15 residues. Unmatched junction bases numbered 4, after V lost 4 bases and J lost 6 bases. Per the germline V gene, CDR1 is LGHNA and CDR2 is YSLEER. The CDR3 loop reads CASSPKDRGHEKLFF. CDR3 DNA sequence: TGCGCCAGCAGCCCAAAGGACAGGGGGCATGAAAAACTGTTTTTT.

This chain connects TRBV12-5 to TRBJ1-6; D unclear. In germline, CDR1 is LGHNT, CDR2 FRNRAP. The CDR3 totals 15 residues. V lost 5 bases to trimming and J lost 2 bases, with 10 bases between them. Here the CDR3 reads CASGPPTPYNSPLHF. The CDR3 DNA is TGTGCTAGTGGTCCTCCCACACCCTATAATTCACCCCTCCACTTT.

V gene TRBV11-3 combines with J gene TRBJ1-5; 7 bases are shared with TRBD1. Looked up from germline, CDR1 is SGHNT and CDR2 is YENEEA. The CDR3 runs to 16 residues. After removal of 6 bases from V and 2 bases from J, the junction contained 10 bases not matched to a gene. This CDR3 is CASRLKPGTGNQPQHF. CDR3 sequence (DNA): TGTGCCAGCAGATTAAAACCCGGGACAGGCAATCAGCCCCAGCATTTT.

The V gene is TRBV30, the J gene TRBJ1-4, with 9 nucleotides matching TRBD1. Germline loops: CDR1 GTSNPN, CDR2 SVGIG (reference sequence). CDR3 length equals 16 residues. Unmatched junction bases numbered 12, after V lost 2 bases and J lost 8 bases. The CDR3, as DNA: TGTGCCTGGAGTCAACCCTCCGGGACAGGGCACGAAAAACTGTTTTTT. It translates to CAWSQPSGTGHEKLFF.

The V gene is TRBV29-1, the J gene TRBJ1-5; 10 bases map to TRBD1. V shed 6 bases, J shed 2 bases, and the junction held 4 bases outside the gene matches. This CDR3 has 14 residues. Germline loops: CDR1 SQVTM, CDR2 ANQGSEA. The chain's CDR3 is CSVKGQGGNQPQHF. DNA for the CDR3: TGCAGCGTCAAAGGACAGGGGGGCAATCAGCCCCAGCATTTT.

The V and J genes are TRBV27 and TRBJ1-6, with 7 positions matching TRBD1. Looked up from germline, CDR1 is MNHEY and CDR2 is SMNVEV (reference sequence). The CDR3 length is 15 residues. J was trimmed by 5 bases and V by 6 bases; bases with no gene match: 7. The CDR3 region has the DNA TGTGCCAGCAGGAGCCCGGGACAGAATAATTCACCCCTCCACTTT. Translated: CASRSPGQNNSPLHF.

The V call is TRBV29-1, the J call TRBJ2-7; D ambiguous. With 4 bases removed from V and 5 bases from J, the gap between germline ends came to 12 bases. The CDR3 covers 12 residues. Germline V gene data show CDR1 as SQVTM and CDR2 as ANQGSEA. The CDR3 reads CSVGAVGNEQYF. Written as DNA, the CDR3 is TGCAGCGTTGGCGCCGTCGGCAACGAGCAGTACTTC.